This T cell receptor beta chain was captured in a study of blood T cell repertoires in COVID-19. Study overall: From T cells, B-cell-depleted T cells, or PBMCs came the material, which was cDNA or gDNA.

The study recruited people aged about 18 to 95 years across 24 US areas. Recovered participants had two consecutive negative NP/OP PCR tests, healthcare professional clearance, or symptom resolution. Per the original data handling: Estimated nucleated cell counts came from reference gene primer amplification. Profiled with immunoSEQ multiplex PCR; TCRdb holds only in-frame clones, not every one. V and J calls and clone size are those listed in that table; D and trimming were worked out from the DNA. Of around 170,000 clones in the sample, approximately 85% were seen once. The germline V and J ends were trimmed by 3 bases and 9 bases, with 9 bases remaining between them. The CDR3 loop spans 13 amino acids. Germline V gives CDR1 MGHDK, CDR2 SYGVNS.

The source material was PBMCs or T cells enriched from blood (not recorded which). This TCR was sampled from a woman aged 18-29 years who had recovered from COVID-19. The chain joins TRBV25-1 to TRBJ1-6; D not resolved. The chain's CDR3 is CASSDPGSSPLHF. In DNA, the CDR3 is TGTGCCAGCAGTGACCCAGGTTCTTCACCCCTCCACTTT.